This record concerns one TCR beta chain sequence. What it binds is unknown. The data were obtained in a study of identical twins. Study-wide results and limits: A lower insertion count was a feature of abundant cord blood beta clonotypes, with no such feature in memory repertoires. Out-of-frame alpha sequences common to twins exhibited a surplus of low generation probability. In drawing conclusions, the study used cross-sectional statistical analysis and did not follow the same donors.

TCRdb re-derived calls from the 5' RACE reads in MiXCR, one entry per CDR3 protein. The sample includes around 530,000 distinct CDR3 sequences, over 12% of them seen just once. CDR1 and CDR2 from the germline V gene are SEHNR and FQNEAQ (reference sequence). The CDR3 consists of 13 residues. Trimming removed 8 bases from V and 11 bases from J, with 19 bases in between. These data are also associated with another study on yellow fever vaccine responses in identical twins.

The J gene is TRBJ2-1, the V gene TRBV7-9, with TRBD2 as a possible D gene (5 bases). The receptor comes from a woman aged 18-35 years in good health. The sample consisted of CD4+ T cells sorted from blood. In DNA form, the CDR3 reads TGTGCCAGCCGTCAAAGGGAGACCCATCAGCAGTTCTTC. Protein product: CASRQRETHQQFF. Based on the CDR3 plus reference TRBV7-9 and TRBJ2-1, the full variable domain is DTGVSQNPRHKITKRGQNVTFRCDPISEHNRLYWYRQTLGQGPEFLTYFQNEAQLEKSRLLSDRFSAERPKGSFSTLEIQRTEQGDSAMYLCASRQRETHQQFFGPGTRLTVL.